This TCR beta chain is drawn from a study of OX40 agonist ivuxolimab in advanced cancers. As for the study in general: At 0.01 to 10 mg/kg, ivuxolimab was administered intravenously to patients every 2 weeks. Whole-study results and caveats: Several nonresponders also turned out to have low normalized T-cell clonal expansion. There was clonal expansion of CD4+ and CD8+ blood T cells by week 6 at 0.1 to 3.0 mg/kg.

Germline values: CDR1 SGHKS, CDR2 YYEKEE (reference sequence). CDR3 length equals 14 residues. V lost 3 bases to trimming and J lost 5 bases; unmatched junction nucleotides: 4. Sequencing used immunoSEQ multiplex PCR; TCRdb keeps in-frame clones, though not all of them. The sample has 40,000 to 60,000 clones, more than 85% seen once; the top ten hold over 1.5%. The table lists this clone with a few counts. No antigen is known for it. This specimen consisted of CD4+ or CD8+ T cells sorted from blood, obtained in a trial of the OX40 agonist ivuxolimab. The rearrangement joins TRBV5-5 to TRBJ1-5, with TRBD1 matching 8 bases. This clonotype was obtained from an adult with an advanced solid tumor such as melanoma, head and neck, liver or kidney cancer. The CDR3 loop is CASSSGQGHQPQHF. DNA for the CDR3: TGTGCCAGCAGCTCCGGACAGGGCCATCAGCCCCAGCATTTT.